The 30 T cell receptor beta chains below were found in one sample sequenced in a study of blood T cells in healthy people across ages. Alongside a J-beta primer mix, a sample-barcoded 5' primer served in a second PCR lasting about 7 to 11 cycles. TCRdb reanalysed the 5' RACE reads using MiXCR and keeps one entry per CDR3 protein. The sample includes 760,000 or so distinct CDR3 sequences, approximately 25% of them seen just once. These data also formed part of another study, on T cells of mothers and their children.

Sequencing was performed on blood. The origin of the receptors is a boy between 10 and 17 years old in good health.

For this clonotype: A much larger clonotype is one base distant, so this may be a read error. The chain recombines TRBV5-1 with TRBJ2-7; TRBD2 agrees at 9 bases. Germline V gene data show CDR1 as SGHRS and CDR2 as YFSETQ. The CDR3 is 15 residues long. The CDR3 sequence: CTSERGDLSSYEQYF. The CDR3 coding sequence is TGCACCAGCGAGCGGGGGGATCTTAGCTCCTACGAGCAGTACTTC.

This clonotype has a handful of counts. This chain uses TRBV4-3 with TRBJ1-2; weak D call: TRBD1 (5 bases). The germline CDR1 and CDR2 sequences are LGHNA and YSLEER. The CDR3 extends over 15 amino acids. The V and J ends lost 0 bases and 8 bases respectively, with 16 bases between them. CDR3 sequence reads: CASSQEFGSPGGYTF. Here the CDR3 DNA reads TGCGCCAGCAGCCAAGAGTTTGGCAGCCCAGGGGGCTACACCTTC.

This clonotype came up a few times. J is TRBJ2-1 and V is TRBV4-2, with 12 bases matching TRBD2. This CDR3 has 17 amino acids. From germline, CDR1 is LGHNA and CDR2 YNFKEQ. With V trimmed by 0 bases and J by 10 bases, 10 bases remained unmatched. CDR3 protein: CASSQDGRLAGVGEQFF. The CDR3 DNA follows: TGTGCCAGCAGCCAAGATGGTAGACTAGCGGGGGTGGGAGAGCAGTTCTTC.

This clonotype has a handful of counts. The V gene is TRBV9, the J gene TRBJ2-1; D is unresolved. Germline CDR1 SGDLS, CDR2 YYNGEE. The CDR3 sequence is 13 residues long. V was shortened by 0 bases and J by 8 bases, with 9 bases between the two germline ends. The CDR3 here is CASSVAYSDEQFF. The CDR3 DNA is TGTGCCAGCAGCGTAGCTTACAGCGATGAGCAGTTCTTC.

The V gene is TRBV5-4, the J gene TRBJ2-2; perhaps TRBD2 as D (5 bases). Germline-derived CDR1 and CDR2 are SGHNT and YYREEE (reference sequence). With 0 bases removed from V and 7 bases from J, the gap between germline ends came to 10 bases. The CDR3 has 14 residues. CDR3 DNA sequence: TGTGCCAGCAGCTTGGTGGAGGCAGGCGGGGAGCTGTTTTTT. This gives the protein CASSLVEAGGELFF.

The chain combines TRBV7-3 with TRBJ2-1; perhaps TRBD2 as D (5 bases). Looked up from germline, CDR1 is SGHTA and CDR2 is FQGTGA. CDR3 length: 16 residues. Between the trimmed V and J ends, which lost 5 bases and 0 bases, there was a span of 14 bases. The CDR3 DNA reads as TGTGCCAGCAGCGAACCGGGAATAAGCTCCTACAATGAGCAGTTCTTC. It codes for CASSEPGISSYNEQFF.

V and J are TRBV13 and TRBJ2-7; the match to TRBD2 covers 7 bases. Germline CDR1 reads PRHDT; CDR2 reads FYEKMQ (reference sequence). V shed 2 bases and J 0 bases; nucleotides not matched to a gene: 4. There are 15 residues in the CDR3. CDR3 residues: CASSLNLAASYEQYF. The DNA for the CDR3 is TGTGCCAGCAGCTTAAACCTAGCGGCCTCCTACGAGCAGTACTTC.

The chain is built from TRBV5-1 and TRBJ2-5; 12 bases agree with TRBD2. Unmatched junction bases numbered 15, after V lost 4 bases and J lost 11 bases. The CDR3 is 16 residues long. Germline V gene lookup returns CDR1 SGHRS and CDR2 YFSETQ. CDR3 amino acids: CASSEQRLAGAGEQYF. The CDR3 DNA follows: TGCGCCAGCAGCGAACAACGACTAGCGGGAGCGGGGGAGCAGTACTTC.

In DNA, the CDR3 is TGTGCCAGCAGCTTAGCTAGGGGGATCGACACCGGGGAGCTGTTTTTT. Encoded protein: CASSLARGIDTGELFF. V is TRBV7-2 and J is TRBJ2-2; D is possibly TRBD1 (6 bases). The V end lost 0 bases, the J end lost 3 bases, and 11 bases lay between the germline ends. Germline loops: CDR1 SGHTA, CDR2 FQGNSA. The CDR3 loop spans 16 amino acids.

This chain uses TRBV7-8 with TRBJ2-2; possible D gene TRBD1, 5 bases. Germline V CDR1 and CDR2: SGHVS, FQNEAQ. The CDR3 runs 16 residues. Between the trimmed V and J ends, which lost 2 bases and 4 bases, there was a span of 14 bases. CDR3 in amino acids: CASSLFFQGGTGELFF. DNA of the CDR3: TGTGCCAGCAGCTTATTCTTCCAGGGTGGCACCGGGGAGCTGTTTTTT.

This chain joins TRBV3-1 and TRBJ2-5; TRBD1 or TRBD2 may be the D gene (5 bases each). V gave up 4 bases and J gave up 0 bases, with 18 bases separating them. Per the germline V gene, CDR1 is LGHDT and CDR2 is YNNKEL (reference sequence). The CDR3 totals 17 residues. The CDR3 DNA sequence: TGTGCCAGCAGCCGACGGCTGACGGGGACGTACCAAGAGACCCAGTACTTC. Its protein is CASSRRLTGTYQETQYF.

The CDR3 DNA is TGTGCCAGCAGCTTTAGCGGGACAGCCTTTTACGAGCAGTACTTC. Its translation: CASSFSGTAFYEQYF. The chain has TRBV7-9 and TRBJ2-7, with D maybe TRBD2 (8 bases). Trimming stripped 3 bases from V and 4 bases from J, with 16 bases between. CDR3 length: 15 amino acids. Per germline, CDR1 SEHNR and CDR2 FQNEAQ (reference sequence).

The chain employs TRBV3-1 and TRBJ2-1, with 8 bases aligning to TRBD2. The germline V gene has CDR1 LGHDT and CDR2 YNNKEL (reference sequence). This CDR3 has 16 residues. V shed 0 bases and J 7 bases; nucleotides not matched to a gene: 8. CDR3 amino acids: CASSQDQGLVWNEQFF. CDR3 in DNA: TGTGCCAGCAGCCAAGATCAGGGACTAGTGTGGAATGAGCAGTTCTTC.

The chain recombines TRBV3-1 with TRBJ2-5; tentatively, D is TRBD2 (6 bases). TRBJ2-7 explains the end of the DNA better; the J call may be wrong. The CDR3 loop spans 15 amino acids. Germline V gene lookup returns CDR1 LGHDT and CDR2 YNNKEL (reference sequence). This chain's CDR3 is CASSQESAGSYEQYF. In DNA, the CDR3 is TGTGCCAGCAGCCAAGAATCTGCGGGGAGCTACGAGCAGTACTTC.

The chain couples TRBV12-3 or TRBV12-4 to TRBJ1-1; a weak D match, TRBD1 (6 bases). V was clipped by 3 bases and J by 5 bases, with 10 bases between them. The CDR3 length is 13 residues. CDR3 sequence reads: CASSLETGTEAFF. Here the CDR3 DNA reads TGTGCCAGCAGTTTGGAGACAGGTACTGAAGCTTTCTTT.

The rearrangement uses TRBV20-1 and TRBJ2-2; TRBD2 matches 10 bases. V lost 4 bases, J lost 1 base, and 3 bases stayed unmatched. In germline, CDR1 is DFQATT, CDR2 SNEGSKA (reference sequence). The CDR3 sequence is 15 residues long. CDR3 protein: CSAMLAGVNTGELFF. The CDR3 DNA reads TGCAGTGCTATGCTAGCGGGAGTGAACACCGGGGAGCTGTTTTTT.

This clonotype came up a few times. The genes are TRBV7-8 and TRBJ1-1; 7 bases are a match to TRBD1. V was clipped by 4 bases and J by 6 bases; unmatched bases: 23. CDR1 SGHVS and CDR2 FQNEAQ come from the germline V gene. This CDR3 is 19 amino acids long. The CDR3, as DNA: TGTGCCAGCAGCTCACTTTATCTCCAGGGGGGGTCCCTTGTCGCTGAAGCTTTCTTT. It yields the protein CASSSLYLQGGSLVAEAFF.

This chain connects TRBV19 to TRBJ1-4; D remains unclear. Trimming pared 6 bases from V and 7 bases from J, leaving 12 bases between. CDR1 LNHDA and CDR2 SQIVND come from the germline V gene (reference sequence). CDR3 size: 13 residues. CDR3 amino acids: CASSPAGVEKLFF. The CDR3 DNA reads TGTGCCAGTAGCCCCGCTGGGGTTGAAAAACTGTTTTTT.

This clonotype was found a few times. The chain recombines TRBV28 with TRBJ2-3; 9 bases map to TRBD2. The CDR3 loop spans 18 amino acids. Germline values: CDR1 MDHEN, CDR2 SYDVKM. Unmatched junction bases numbered 9, after V lost 2 bases and J lost 0 bases. DNA for the CDR3: TGTGCCAGCAGTTTACAACCCCGACTAGCGGCTAGCACAGATACGCAGTATTTT. It is translated as CASSLQPRLAASTDTQYF.

As regards this clonotype: This is likely a read error, given that the CDR3 carries no conserved phenylalanine or tryptophan at its end. The genes are TRBV19 and TRBJ1-4, with D hard to call. V shed 9 bases and J shed 4 bases, with 12 bases lying between them. Per germline, CDR1 LNHDA and CDR2 SQIVND (reference sequence). This CDR3 has 13 amino acids. The CDR3 loop reads CASNRGDNEKLFC. The CDR3 region has the DNA TGTGCCAGCAACCGGGGTGATAATGAAAAACTGTTTTGT.

The chain couples TRBV20-1 to TRBJ2-5, with D perhaps matching TRBD1 or TRBD2 (5 bases each). With 0 bases removed from V and 1 base from J, the gap between germline ends came to 12 bases. CDR1 is DFQATT, CDR2 SNEGSKA, per germline (reference sequence). The CDR3 consists of 15 residues. DNA for the CDR3: TGCAGTGCTAGAGAGGGGACGGGAACCCAAGAGACCCAGTACTTC. This sequence encodes CSAREGTGTQETQYF.

This chain connects TRBV7-6 to TRBJ2-7; 7 nucleotides align to TRBD2. The CDR3 is 14 residues long. Germline V gives CDR1 SGHVS, CDR2 FNYEAQ. The trim removed 5 bases at V and 6 bases at J, leaving 10 bases unmatched. In nucleotides, the CDR3 is TGTGCCAGCAGCAAAGCCGGGACTACTACCGAGCAGTACTTC. Amino acid sequence: CASSKAGTTTEQYF.

The gene calls are TRBV6-5 and TRBJ2-4, with D uncertain. Germline V gene lookup returns CDR1 MNHEY and CDR2 SVGAGI. Trimming cost V 7 bases and J 1 base, with 8 bases left between them. This CDR3 contains 13 residues. CDR3 sequence: CASNDNAKNIQYF. The CDR3 bases are TGTGCCAGCAATGACAATGCCAAAAACATTCAGTACTTC.

This clonotype was picked up many times. The chain joins TRBV4-1 to TRBJ2-1, with TRBD2 as a possible D gene (5 bases). This CDR3 comprises 14 residues. The germline CDR1 and CDR2 sequences are MGHRA and YSYEKL. The V gene lost 3 bases and the J gene lost 0 bases, with 6 bases spanning the gap. The CDR3 region is CASSQRDSYNEQFF. The CDR3 DNA is TGCGCCAGCAGCCAGAGGGACTCCTACAATGAGCAGTTCTTC.

This clonotype turned up a few times. The V call is TRBV29-1, the J call TRBJ2-7; no clear D. The V end lost 3 bases, the J end lost 0 bases, and 9 bases lay between the germline ends. This CDR3 has 13 residues. Germline V gives CDR1 SQVTM, CDR2 ANQGSEA. The CDR3 loop reads CSVEAESSYEQYF. The CDR3 coding sequence is TGCAGCGTTGAGGCAGAGAGCTCCTACGAGCAGTACTTC.

The rearrangement joins TRBV4-3 to TRBJ2-5, with 7 nucleotides matching TRBD2. This CDR3 comprises 16 residues. V lost 0 bases and J lost 2; bases outside the gene matches: 6. Germline CDR1 and CDR2: LGHNA and YSLEER. The CDR3 here is CASSQEGGVGQETQYF. The CDR3 bases are TGCGCCAGCAGCCAAGAGGGAGGGGTGGGTCAAGAGACCCAGTACTTC.

V usage is TRBV7-8 and J usage is TRBJ2-1; tentative D call: TRBD1 (5 bases). V gave up 5 bases and J gave up 2 bases, with 13 bases separating them. Looked up from germline, CDR1 is SGHVS and CDR2 is FQNEAQ. The CDR3 sequence is 15 residues long. In DNA, the CDR3 is TGTGCCAGCAGCCCTCCCTTACAGGCCTACAATGAGCAGTTCTTC. Translating gives CASSPPLQAYNEQFF.

The chain joins TRBV15 to TRBJ1-5; D gene unclear. CDR3 length: 15 residues. V was cut by 3 bases and J by 1 base, with 10 bases left in between. CDR1 LNHNV and CDR2 YYDKDF come from the germline V gene (reference sequence). The chain's CDR3 is CATSRDPGSNQPQHF. The CDR3 DNA is TGTGCCACCAGCAGGGACCCGGGGAGCAATCAGCCCCAGCATTTT.

This clonotype has at least ten counts. The genes are TRBV2 and TRBJ2-1; 11 nucleotides align to TRBD2. After removal of 6 bases from V and 0 bases from J, the junction contained 7 bases not matched to a gene. Germline V gene data show CDR1 as SNHLY and CDR2 as FYNNEI. CDR3 length equals 17 residues. The CDR3 DNA reads as TGTGCCAGCAGAGAGTATACTAGCGGGGGCTCCTACAATGAGCAGTTCTTC. Protein: CASREYTSGGSYNEQFF.

This chain joins TRBV25-1 and TRBJ2-5; 11 bases agree with TRBD2. Gene TRBJ2-1 matches the end of the DNA better, so the J call may be wrong. The CDR3 extends over 14 amino acids. The V gene's germline CDR1 is MGHDK and CDR2 SYGVNS. The CDR3, as DNA: TGTGCCAGCAGTGATCTAGCGGGGGGATTGGGGCAGTTCTTC. This translates into CASSDLAGGLGQFF.